What follows is one T cell receptor beta chain and its context. Its specificity is not known. Time point noted: cycle 4 day 1 (C4D1), after less than 7 weeks of nivolumab. Each patient experienced a relapse that followed autologous stem cell transplantation, and brentuximab vedotin exposure varied. Profiling relied on immunoSEQ multiplex PCR, and the TCRdb table lists in-frame clones only, not all of them. The sample carries 90,000 to 100,000 clones, approximately 78% recorded once. V was pared by 5 bases and J by 6 bases, with 10 bases between. The length of the CDR3 is 13 residues. From germline, CDR1 is SNHLY and CDR2 FYNNEI. These data originate in a study of PD-1 blockade in classical Hodgkin lymphoma. As for the study in general: The nivolumab dose that patients received was 3 mg/kg, given intravenously every 2 weeks. Notes on the study in general: The study found complete responders had baseline diversity similar to newly diagnosed patients. Newly diagnosed patients had baseline TCR diversity that was reportedly lower than that of healthy donors.

The chain recombines TRBV2 with TRBJ2-2, with D possibly matching TRBD2 (6 bases). This TCR came from a human donor with classical Hodgkin lymphoma. The material sequenced was peripheral blood mononuclear cells (PBMCs), taken before the fourth cycle of nivolumab. CDR3 in amino acids: CASSPTSAGELFF. CDR3 sequence (DNA): TGTGCCAGCAGTCCGACTAGTGCCGGGGAGCTGTTTTTT.